This paragraph covers one TCR beta chain sequence. This sample was taken from a study of blood T cell repertoires in COVID-19. Study information: Samples of COVID-19 (acute and convalescent) were obtained from the United States, Italy and Spain. Nucleic acid was either cDNA or gDNA, and it came from T cells, B-cell-depleted T cells, or PBMCs.

V was shortened by 0 bases and J by 4 bases, with 7 bases between the two germline ends. The CDR3 is 13 residues long. Germline V gene lookup returns CDR1 MNHNY and CDR2 SVGAGI (reference sequence). Original processing methods: Estimated nucleated cell counts came from reference gene primer amplification. Assay: immunoSEQ multiplex PCR; the TCRdb copy retains only in-frame clones and omits some. That table gives V, J and clone size, and the DNA gave D and trimming. Here the sample spans around 150,000 clones, around 87% being singletons. The sequence came from a woman aged 60-75 years with active or convalescent COVID-19. J is TRBJ2-7 and V is TRBV6-6; the D is unclear. The material sequenced was peripheral blood. CDR3 nucleotide sequence: TGTGCCAGCAGTTACTCCGGAGATTACGAGCAGTACTTC. Residues: CASSYSGDYEQYF.